The 18 T cell receptor beta chains given below trace back to one sample, sequenced in a study of CD4 T cells in relation to SARS-CoV-2 and coronaviruses. The antigens for these receptors are not known. Unexposed donor CD4+ T cells date from about 2011-2019, before the COVID-19 pandemic. The cells were cultured for around ten days before CD4+ T cells were isolated. Sequenced by immunoSEQ multiplex PCR; TCRdb stores in-frame clones only, minus some. This table has about 26,000 clones, 73% appearing once. The sample taken for sequencing was CD4+ T cells from PBMCs, cultured in vitro. Receptor source: a human donor in good health.

This clone has a handful of counts. The rearrangement uses TRBV2 and TRBJ1-3, with 7 bases identical to TRBD1. Looked up from germline, CDR1 is SNHLY and CDR2 is FYNNEI. V shed 5 bases and J 0 bases; nucleotides not matched to a gene: 4. There are 15 residues in the CDR3. CDR3: CASSSTGLSGNTIYF. The DNA of the CDR3 is TGTGCCAGCAGTTCGACAGGGCTCTCTGGAAACACCATATATTTT.

The chain has TRBV6-2 or TRBV6-3 and TRBJ2-1; TRBD1 is a possible D gene (5 bases). V lost 5 bases and J 9 bases, leaving 14 bases between the germline ends. Germline V gene data show CDR1 as MNHEY and CDR2 as SVGEGT. The CDR3 spans 13 residues. CDR3 residues: CASSKGMEIEQFF. CDR3 DNA: TGTGCCAGCAGTAAGGGGATGGAGATTGAGCAGTTCTTC.

The V gene is TRBV5-1, the J gene TRBJ1-2, with a weak D call TRBD1 (5 bases). The length of the CDR3 is 14 residues. V was trimmed by 3 bases and J by 0 bases, leaving 9 bases between them. The germline V gene encodes CDR1 SGHRS and CDR2 YFSETQ. CDR3 sequence (DNA): TGCGCCAGCAGCTCTGGGGCCACTAACTATGGCTACACCTTC. As protein: CASSSGATNYGYTF.

The chain couples TRBV12-3 or TRBV12-4 to TRBJ1-5; D gene ambiguous. V shed 6 bases and J shed 10 bases, with 16 bases lying between them. The CDR3 consists of 13 residues. For the CDR3, the DNA is TGTGCCAGCAGCCCCCAATTCGTGCAACCCCAGCATTTT. Translation gives CASSPQFVQPQHF.

This chain joins TRBV3-1 (or the pseudogene TRBV3-2) and TRBJ2-3, with 10 nucleotides matching TRBD2. The ends lost 0 bases at V and 0 bases at J; junction bases unmatched: 12. The CDR3 has 20 amino acids. Germline CDR1 is LGHDT and CDR2 is YNNKEL (reference sequence). CDR3 in amino acids: CASSQDPSGGALTSTDTQYF. The CDR3, as DNA: TGTGCCAGCAGCCAAGACCCTAGCGGGGGAGCGCTTACTAGCACAGATACGCAGTATTTT.

The chain recombines TRBV6-1 with TRBJ2-5; the D gene is possibly TRBD1 (5 bases). The CDR3 is 14 residues long. V was clipped by 1 base and J by 5 bases, with 11 bases between them. Germline CDR1 reads MNHNS; CDR2 reads SASEGT. The CDR3 bases are TGTGCCAGCAGTGAAGGTGGGGCCCAGGAGACCCAGTACTTC. Translating gives CASSEGGAQETQYF.

This clone was detected only once. The DNA of the CDR3 is TGTGCCTGGAAGCGTAGGCCTATCACCGGGGAGCTGTTTTTT. Translating it yields CAWKRRPITGELFF. This chain joins TRBV30 and TRBJ2-2; D gene unclear. This CDR3 has 14 residues. Deletions cut 4 bases from V and 4 bases from J, with 13 bases between. Germline V lookup: CDR1 GTSNPN, CDR2 SVGIG (reference sequence).

The chain joins TRBV7-9 to TRBJ1-2; D gene unclear. The CDR3 length is 13 residues. V lost 1 base and J lost 8, with 11 bases in between. Per the germline V gene, CDR1 is SEHNR and CDR2 is FQNEAQ (reference sequence). CDR3 in DNA: TGTGCCAGCAGCTTAGGGGAAATGAGGGGCTACACCTTC. Translating it yields CASSLGEMRGYTF.

V usage is TRBV6-2 or TRBV6-3 and J usage is TRBJ2-7; D is uncertain. V lost 6 bases to trimming and J lost 0 bases, with 6 bases between them. CDR1 and CDR2 from the germline V gene are MNHEY and SVGEGT. This CDR3 is built from 12 residues. The CDR3 region is CASSLLSYEQYF. Written as DNA, the CDR3 is TGTGCCAGCAGCCTCCTCTCCTACGAGCAGTACTTC.

CDR3 nucleotides: TGCAGTGCTAGTCAGGGTCGCAGGGAGGATGAAAAACTGTTTTTT. This codes for CSASQGRREDEKLFF. The V gene is TRBV20-1, the J gene TRBJ1-4; D perhaps matches TRBD1 (5 bases). The germline V gene has CDR1 DFQATT and CDR2 SNEGSKA (reference sequence). V shed 3 bases and J shed 6 bases, with 17 bases lying between them. This CDR3 has 15 residues.

The rearrangement joins TRBV9 to TRBJ1-3; D is unclear. CDR3 length equals 15 residues. V was shortened by 3 bases and J by 0 bases, with 10 bases between the two germline ends. Germline V lookup: CDR1 SGDLS, CDR2 YYNGEE. CDR3 sequence: CASSALQYSGNTIYF. CDR3 DNA: TGTGCCAGCAGCGCCCTACAGTACTCTGGAAACACCATATATTTT.

In its sample, this clone was seen a few times. V usage is TRBV4-3 and J usage is TRBJ1-6; D unclear. CDR1 and CDR2 from the germline V gene are LGHNA and YSLEER. The CDR3 extends over 12 amino acids. Trimming left V 1 base short and J 7 bases short, with 2 bases between. The CDR3 region is CASSQGNSPLHF. The CDR3 nucleotides are TGCGCCAGCAGCCAAGGGAATTCACCCCTCCACTTT.

This chain connects TRBV6-4 to TRBJ2-7; D remains unclear. Per germline, CDR1 MRHNA and CDR2 SNTAGT. The CDR3 loop spans 10 amino acids. With 5 bases removed from V and 3 bases from J, the gap between germline ends came to 2 bases. The CDR3 protein is CASSCYEQYF. CDR3 bases: TGTGCCAGCAGTTGCTACGAGCAGTACTTC.

The DNA for the CDR3 is TGTGCCAGCAGCCAAGGGGGGACTAGCGGGCTTAATGAGCAGTTCTTC. Amino acid sequence: CASSQGGTSGLNEQFF. This chain joins TRBV3-1 (or the pseudogene TRBV3-2) and TRBJ2-1; 12 bases align to TRBD2. The CDR3 spans 16 residues. Germline V gives CDR1 LGHDT, CDR2 YNNKEL (reference sequence). The V and J ends lost 1 base and 7 bases, in that order; junction bases with no gene match: 5.

The V gene is TRBV19, the J gene TRBJ2-7; 10 positions match TRBD1. The trim removed 2 bases at V and 4 bases at J, leaving 5 bases unmatched. CDR3 length: 15 residues. CDR1 is LNHDA and CDR2 is SQIVND in the germline V gene (reference sequence). CDR3 sequence reads: CASSIRTGGLYEQYF. CDR3 DNA sequence: TGTGCCAGTAGTATAAGGACAGGGGGTCTTTACGAGCAGTACTTC.

This clone came up a few times. CDR3 residues: CSVEASGNYNEQFF. CDR3 in DNA: TGCAGCGTTGAGGCTAGCGGGAACTACAATGAGCAGTTCTTC. This chain connects TRBV29-1 to TRBJ2-1, with TRBD2 matching over 9 bases. The trim removed 3 bases at V and 3 bases at J, leaving 3 bases unmatched. The CDR3 spans 14 residues. The germline V gene encodes CDR1 SQVTM and CDR2 ANQGSEA.

This rearrangement joins TRBV12-5 to TRBJ1-1; D remains unclear. Deletions cut 2 bases from V and 0 bases from J, with 7 bases between. The CDR3 length is 14 residues. Per germline, CDR1 LGHNT and CDR2 FRNRAP. CDR3 coding DNA: TGTGCTAGTGGTTTGACCCTTTTGAACACTGAAGCTTTCTTT. Its protein product is CASGLTLLNTEAFF.

The rearrangement uses TRBV7-8 and TRBJ1-2; D possibly corresponds to TRBD1 (6 bases). The CDR3 length is 15 residues. V lost 3 bases, J lost 4 bases, and 15 bases lay in between. The germline V gene has CDR1 SGHVS and CDR2 FQNEAQ. CDR3 DNA sequence: TGTGCCAGCAGCTTGGAGAGACAGGCTTCCTATGGCTACACCTTC. It yields the protein CASSLERQASYGYTF. The full variable domain, in which reference TRBV7-8 and TRBJ1-2 provide the parts outside the CDR3, is GAGVSQSPRYKVAKRGQDVALRCDPISGHVSLFWYQQALGQGPEFLTYFQNEAQLDKSGLPSDRFFAERPEGSVSTLKIQRTQQEDSAVYLCASSLERQASYGYTFGSGTRLTVV.